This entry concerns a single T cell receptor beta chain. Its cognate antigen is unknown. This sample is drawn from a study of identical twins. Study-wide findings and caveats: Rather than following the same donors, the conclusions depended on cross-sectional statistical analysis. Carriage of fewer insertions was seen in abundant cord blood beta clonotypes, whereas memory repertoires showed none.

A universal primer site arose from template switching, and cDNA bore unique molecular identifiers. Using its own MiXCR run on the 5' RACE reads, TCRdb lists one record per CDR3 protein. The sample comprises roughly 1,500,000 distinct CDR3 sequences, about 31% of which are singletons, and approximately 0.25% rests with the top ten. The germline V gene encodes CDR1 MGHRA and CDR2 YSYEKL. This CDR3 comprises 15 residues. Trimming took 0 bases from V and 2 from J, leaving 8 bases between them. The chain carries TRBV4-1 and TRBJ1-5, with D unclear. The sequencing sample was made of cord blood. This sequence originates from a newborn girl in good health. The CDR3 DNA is TGCGCCAGCAGCCAAGATCAGCAGGGCAATCAGCCCCAGCATTTT. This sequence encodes CASSQDQQGNQPQHF.